This TCR beta chain was sequenced for a study of T cells in Graves' hyperthyroidism and ophthalmopathy. Regarding the study as a whole: Researchers found most expanded thyroid clonotypes above 0.001 in blood as well.

This clonotype showed up many times. The antigen is not known. The source material, RNA transcripts, was used to amplify TCR beta CDR3 regions. HTBI primers were employed in a first-round RT-PCR of the TCR CDR3. TCRdb reanalysed the multiplex PCR reads using MiXCR and keeps one entry per CDR3 protein. This sample has around 300,000 distinct CDR3 sequences, with 13% found just once. A sample of blood taken at first hyperthyroidism diagnosis preceded any ophthalmopathy symptoms. Sequences were obtained from blood. The TCR comes from a woman in her twenties or thirties with Graves' hyperthyroidism that later progressed to Graves' ophthalmopathy.

The CDR3 DNA is TGTGCCAGCAGCTTCCCTAGCGCTTCCAGGTCGCATGAGCAGTTCTTC. Protein sequence: CASSFPSASRSHEQFF. The chain couples TRBV7-2 to TRBJ2-1, with a possible D match to TRBD2 (6 bases). V lost 3 bases to trimming and J lost 8 bases, with 20 bases between them. In germline, CDR1 is SGHTA, CDR2 FQGNSA. The CDR3 has 16 residues.